This TCR beta chain originates from a study of blood T cell repertoires in COVID-19. Across the study: T cells, B-cell-depleted T cells, or PBMCs supplied cDNA or gDNA.

Profiled with immunoSEQ multiplex PCR; TCRdb holds only in-frame clones, not every one. Of 130,000 to 150,000 clones in the sample, about four fifths were seen once. This CDR3 has 15 amino acids. The V and J ends lost 10 bases and 6 bases, in that order; junction bases with no gene match: 11. Germline V lookup: CDR1 WNHNN, CDR2 SYGVQD (reference sequence). This receptor was identified in an elderly woman in a cohort sampled during active or convalescent COVID-19. Sequences were obtained from peripheral blood. The chain combines TRBV10-1 with TRBJ2-7; 14 bases line up with TRBD2. Here the CDR3 reads CAIGRTSGGSSEQYV. CDR3 sequence (DNA): TGCGCCATCGGTAGGACTAGCGGGGGGTCGAGCGAGCAGTACGTC.